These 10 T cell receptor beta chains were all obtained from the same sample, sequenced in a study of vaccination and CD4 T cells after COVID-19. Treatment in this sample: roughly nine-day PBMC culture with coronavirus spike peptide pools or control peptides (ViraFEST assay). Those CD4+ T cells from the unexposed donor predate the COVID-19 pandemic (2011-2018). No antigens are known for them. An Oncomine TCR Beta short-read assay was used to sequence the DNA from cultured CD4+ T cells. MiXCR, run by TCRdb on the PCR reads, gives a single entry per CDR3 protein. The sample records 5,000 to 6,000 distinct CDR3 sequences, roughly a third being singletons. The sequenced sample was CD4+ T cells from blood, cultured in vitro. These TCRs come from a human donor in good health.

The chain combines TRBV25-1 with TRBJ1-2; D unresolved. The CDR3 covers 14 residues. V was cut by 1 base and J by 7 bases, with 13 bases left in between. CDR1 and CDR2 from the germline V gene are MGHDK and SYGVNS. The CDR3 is CASSESIVLSGYTF. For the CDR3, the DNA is TGTGCCAGCAGTGAATCCATAGTGTTATCTGGCTACACCTTC.

CDR3 nucleotides: TGTGCCAGCAGTCGGGGAACCGGTCAGCCCCAGCATTTT. Its protein is CASSRGTGQPQHF. J is TRBJ1-5 and V is TRBV12-3 or TRBV12-4; D is uncertain. The CDR3 spans 13 residues. The V gene lost 5 bases and the J gene lost 6 bases, with 11 bases spanning the gap.

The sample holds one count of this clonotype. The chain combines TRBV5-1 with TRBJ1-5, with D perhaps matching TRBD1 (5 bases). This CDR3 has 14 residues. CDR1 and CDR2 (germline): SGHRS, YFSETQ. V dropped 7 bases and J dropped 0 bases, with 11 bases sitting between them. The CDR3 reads CASSQGDSNQPQHF. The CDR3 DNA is TGCGCCAGCTCCCAGGGTGATAGCAATCAGCCCCAGCATTTT.

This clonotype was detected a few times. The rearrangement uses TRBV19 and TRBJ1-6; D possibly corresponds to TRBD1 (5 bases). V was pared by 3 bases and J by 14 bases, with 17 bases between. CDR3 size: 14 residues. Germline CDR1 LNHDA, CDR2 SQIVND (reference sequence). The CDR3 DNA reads TGTGCCAGTAGTATCTCACCCGACGTCAGGGCCCTCCACTTT. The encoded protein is CASSISPDVRALHF.

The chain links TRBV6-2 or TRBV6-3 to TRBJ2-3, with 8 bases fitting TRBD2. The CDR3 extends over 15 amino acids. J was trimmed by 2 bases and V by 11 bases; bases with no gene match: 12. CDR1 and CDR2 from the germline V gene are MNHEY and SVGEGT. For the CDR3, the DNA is TGTGCCGGCGGATCGGGGGGGGGGAACACAGATACGCAGTATTTT. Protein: CAGGSGGGNTDTQYF.

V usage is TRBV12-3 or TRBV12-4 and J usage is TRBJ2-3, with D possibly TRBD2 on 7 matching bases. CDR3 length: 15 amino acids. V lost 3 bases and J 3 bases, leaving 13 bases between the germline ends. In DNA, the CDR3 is TGTGCCAGCAGTTTTTGGGGGGGGCCTACAGATACGCAGTATTTT. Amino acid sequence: CASSFWGGPTDTQYF.

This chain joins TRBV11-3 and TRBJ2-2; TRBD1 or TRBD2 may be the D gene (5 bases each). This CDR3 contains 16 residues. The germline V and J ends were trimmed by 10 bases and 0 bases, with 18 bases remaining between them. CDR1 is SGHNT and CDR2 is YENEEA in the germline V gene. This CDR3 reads CAKFRDGGSNTGELFF. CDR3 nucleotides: TGTGCCAAGTTCCGGGACGGCGGGTCGAACACCGGGGAGCTGTTTTTT.

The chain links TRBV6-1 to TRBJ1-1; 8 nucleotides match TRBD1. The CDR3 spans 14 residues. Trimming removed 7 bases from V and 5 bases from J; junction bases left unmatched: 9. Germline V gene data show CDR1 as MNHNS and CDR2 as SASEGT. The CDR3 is CASTQQGGITEAFF. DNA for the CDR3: TGTGCCAGCACCCAACAGGGGGGCATAACTGAAGCTTTCTTT.

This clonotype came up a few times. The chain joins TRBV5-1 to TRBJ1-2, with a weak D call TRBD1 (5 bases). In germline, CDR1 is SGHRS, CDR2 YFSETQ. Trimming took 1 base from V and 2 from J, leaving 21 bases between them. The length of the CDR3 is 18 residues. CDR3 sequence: CASSLLGPRSMPNYGYTF. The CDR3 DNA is TGCGCCAGCAGCTTGTTGGGACCGAGATCAATGCCCAACTATGGCTACACCTTC. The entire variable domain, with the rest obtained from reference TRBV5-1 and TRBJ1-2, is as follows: KAGVTQTPRYLIKTRGQQVTLSCSPISGHRSVSWYQQTPGQGLQFLFEYFSETQRNKGNFPGRFSGRQFSNSRSEMNVSTLELGDSALYLCASSLLGPRSMPNYGYTFGSGTRLTVV.

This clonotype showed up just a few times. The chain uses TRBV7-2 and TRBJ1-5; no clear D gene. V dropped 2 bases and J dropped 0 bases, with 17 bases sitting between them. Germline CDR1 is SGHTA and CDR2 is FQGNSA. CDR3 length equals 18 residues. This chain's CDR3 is CASSLLFAPTYSNQPQHF. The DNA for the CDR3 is TGTGCCAGCAGCTTATTATTCGCGCCCACCTATAGCAATCAGCCCCAGCATTTT. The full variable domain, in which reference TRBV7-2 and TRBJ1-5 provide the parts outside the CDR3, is GAGVSQSPSNKVTEKGKDVELRCDPISGHTALYWYRQSLGQGLEFLIYFQGNSAPDKSGLPSDRFSAERTGGSVSTLTIQRTQQEDSAVYLCASSLLFAPTYSNQPQHFGDGTRLSIL.